Given below is one T cell receptor beta chain in context. Its antigen is still unknown. CDR3 length equals 14 residues. V shed 2 bases, J shed 1 base, and the junction held 2 bases outside the gene matches. Germline loops: CDR1 SGHRS, CDR2 YFSETQ. The repertoire was sequenced with immunoSEQ multiplex PCR; TCRdb's copy has only in-frame clones and lacks some. The sample has about 92,000 clones; approximately 80% are singletons. This sample was included in a study of OX40 agonist ivuxolimab in advanced cancers. Whole-study results and caveats: Certain nonresponders likewise exhibited a low normalized T-cell clonal expansion.

V and J are TRBV5-1 and TRBJ1-1, with 7 bases matching TRBD1. The TCR was taken from an adult with an advanced solid tumor such as melanoma, head and neck, liver or kidney cancer. Material: CD4+ or CD8+ T cells sorted from blood, obtained in a trial of the OX40 agonist ivuxolimab. In nucleotides, the CDR3 is TGCGCCAGCAGCTTAAACAGGGGGAACACTGAAGCTTTCTTT. Protein sequence: CASSLNRGNTEAFF.